Presented here are 15 T cell receptor beta chains from one specimen sequenced in a study of blood T cell repertoires in COVID-19. Some clones are missing from TCRdb's copy, which holds only in-frame ones; the method was immunoSEQ multiplex PCR. In the table there are hundreds of thousands of clones, 80% to 90% of which are singletons. The sequenced sample consisted of PBMCs or T cells enriched from blood (not recorded which). Source of these receptors: a man aged 18 to 30 who had recovered from COVID-19.

J is TRBJ1-1 and V is TRBV28; the match to TRBD1 covers 7 bases. V lost 8 bases to trimming and J lost 2 bases; unmatched junction nucleotides: 8. The CDR3 is 14 amino acids. Germline loops: CDR1 MDHEN, CDR2 SYDVKM. Written as DNA, the CDR3 is TGTGCCAGCCCTCCCAGGGGGATCAACACTGAAGCTTTCTTT. It translates to CASPPRGINTEAFF.

The V and J genes are TRBV28 and TRBJ1-2; D call uncertain. Trimming left V 6 bases short and J 8 bases short, with 13 bases between. The CDR3 covers 12 residues. Germline-derived CDR1 and CDR2 are MDHEN and SYDVKM. This CDR3 reads CASSLPENGYTF. The CDR3 coding sequence is TGTGCCAGCAGCCTACCGGAGAACGGCTACACCTTC.

V gene TRBV4-2 combines with J gene TRBJ1-2; TRBD1 agrees at 7 bases. Germline CDR1 reads LGHNA; CDR2 reads YNFKEQ. The CDR3 covers 15 residues. Trimming cost V 1 base and J 4 bases; bases outside gene matches: 6. The CDR3 nucleotides are TGTGCCAGCAGCCAAGGCGAGGGGGCCGGCTATGGCTACACCTTC. Translation gives CASSQGEGAGYGYTF.

The chain is built from TRBV19 and TRBJ2-2, with TRBD1 identical over 7 bases. Trimming removed 5 bases from V and 3 bases from J; junction bases left unmatched: 6. This CDR3 has 15 residues. Germline V gives CDR1 LNHDA, CDR2 SQIVND (reference sequence). The CDR3: CASSPRQGDTGELFF. The CDR3 coding sequence is TGTGCCAGTAGTCCTCGACAGGGAGACACCGGGGAGCTGTTTTTT.

V gene TRBV5-8 combines with J gene TRBJ2-5, with 9 bases that match TRBD1. The V segment lost 1 base and the J segment 7 bases; nucleotides outside the gene matches: 5. The V gene's germline CDR1 is SGHTS and CDR2 YDEGEE. There are 14 residues in the CDR3. The CDR3 loop reads CASSLRGQGGTQYF. As DNA, the CDR3 is TGTGCCAGCAGCTTGCGGGGACAGGGAGGGACCCAGTACTTC.

This clone was seen once. The chain recombines TRBV30 with TRBJ1-6, with 7 bases fitting TRBD1. The CDR3 length is 16 residues. Germline values: CDR1 GTSNPN, CDR2 SVGIG (reference sequence). The junction had 11 bases not matched to a gene; V was cut back by 1 base and J by 8 bases. CDR3 sequence: CAWSAKSGQFDSPLHF. Written as DNA, the CDR3 is TGTGCCTGGAGTGCAAAATCGGGACAGTTTGATTCACCCCTCCACTTT.

A few counts support this clone. At the DNA level, this CDR3 is encoded by other sequences in the same sample as well. This rearrangement joins TRBV7-8 to TRBJ1-2, with 7 positions matching TRBD1. The V segment lost 0 bases and the J segment 2 bases; nucleotides outside the gene matches: 3. CDR1 SGHVS and CDR2 FQNEAQ come from the germline V gene. The CDR3 contains 15 residues. CDR3 protein: CASSLAGGANYGYTF. The CDR3 nucleotides read TGTGCCAGCAGCTTAGCAGGGGGCGCAAACTATGGCTACACCTTC.

The chain combines TRBV5-1 with TRBJ2-3, with 9 bases identical to TRBD2. V lost 2 bases, J lost 4 bases, and 2 bases stayed unmatched. The CDR3 contains 14 residues. From germline, CDR1 is SGHRS and CDR2 YFSETQ. The CDR3 DNA sequence: TGCGCCAGCAGCTTACCTAGCGGGGCAGATACGCAGTATTTT. Residues: CASSLPSGADTQYF. The complete variable domain, with remaining parts taken from reference TRBV5-1 and TRBJ2-3, reads KAGVTQTPRYLIKTRGQQVTLSCSPISGHRSVSWYQQTPGQGLQFLFEYFSETQRNKGNFPGRFSGRQFSNSRSEMNVSTLELGDSALYLCASSLPSGADTQYFGPGTRLTVL.

The CDR3 region has the DNA TGTGCCAGCAGTTACTCTAGGGACTCCCACCGCTACAATGAGCAGTTCTTC. It codes for CASSYSRDSHRYNEQFF. The J gene is TRBJ2-1, the V gene TRBV6-2 or TRBV6-3; D may be TRBD2 (6 bases). There are 17 residues in the CDR3. Trimming pared 0 bases from V and 3 bases from J, leaving 15 bases between. Germline loops: CDR1 MNHEY, CDR2 SVGEGT.

This clone came up once. The chain is built from TRBV6-5 and TRBJ2-5, with D perhaps TRBD1 (6 bases). This CDR3 spans 15 amino acids. Germline V gene data show CDR1 as MNHEY and CDR2 as SVGAGI. V lost 0 bases and J 3 bases, leaving 11 bases between the germline ends. The CDR3 protein is CASSYSTGRKETQYF. In nucleotides, the CDR3 is TGTGCCAGCAGTTACTCGACAGGACGGAAAGAGACCCAGTACTTC.

The chain employs TRBV24-1 and TRBJ1-5; 8 bases align to TRBD1. Germline assignment: CDR1 KGHDR and CDR2 SFDVKD. This CDR3 contains 13 residues. V shed 9 bases and J 2 bases; nucleotides not matched to a gene: 2. DNA for the CDR3: TGTGCCACCCAGGGACAGGGCAATCAGCCCCAGCATTTT. Protein: CATQGQGNQPQHF.

J is TRBJ2-4 and V is TRBV5-4; perhaps TRBD1 as D (6 bases). Trimming shortened V by 0 bases and J by 0 bases, and 13 bases separated the two germline ends. The CDR3 is made up of 17 amino acids. Germline CDR1 and CDR2: SGHNT and YYREEE (reference sequence). The CDR3 loop is CASSLEGDGIAKNIQYF. CDR3 nucleotide sequence: TGTGCCAGCAGCTTGGAGGGGGACGGAATAGCCAAAAACATTCAGTACTTC.

This sequence joins TRBV5-1 and TRBJ2-3; 7 nucleotides match TRBD1. Germline V gene lookup returns CDR1 SGHRS and CDR2 YFSETQ. The CDR3 runs 15 residues. With V trimmed by 0 bases and J by 4 bases, 5 bases remained unmatched. CDR3 amino acids: CASSLGQGWADTQYF. The CDR3 DNA follows: TGCGCCAGCAGCTTGGGACAGGGATGGGCAGATACGCAGTATTTT. The whole variable domain, filled in from reference TRBV5-1 and TRBJ2-3, reads KAGVTQTPRYLIKTRGQQVTLSCSPISGHRSVSWYQQTPGQGLQFLFEYFSETQRNKGNFPGRFSGRQFSNSRSEMNVSTLELGDSALYLCASSLGQGWADTQYFGPGTRLTVL.

The chain uses TRBV14 and TRBJ2-7; 13 nucleotides agree with TRBD2. Per the germline V gene, CDR1 is SGHDN and CDR2 is FVKESK. The V segment lost 7 bases and the J segment 4 bases; nucleotides outside the gene matches: 13. The CDR3 covers 17 residues. In DNA form, the CDR3 reads TGTGCCAGCAAGGGGTCCGGGACTAGCGGGATATATTACGAGCAGTACTTC. Translation gives CASKGSGTSGIYYEQYF.

This chain uses TRBV28 with TRBJ1-5; D is unresolved. The CDR3 has 13 amino acids. CDR1 is MDHEN and CDR2 is SYDVKM in the germline V gene. Trimming took 8 bases from V and 5 from J, leaving 13 bases between them. This CDR3 reads CASGPGLYQPQHF. In nucleotides, the CDR3 is TGTGCCAGCGGCCCGGGTCTCTATCAGCCCCAGCATTTT.